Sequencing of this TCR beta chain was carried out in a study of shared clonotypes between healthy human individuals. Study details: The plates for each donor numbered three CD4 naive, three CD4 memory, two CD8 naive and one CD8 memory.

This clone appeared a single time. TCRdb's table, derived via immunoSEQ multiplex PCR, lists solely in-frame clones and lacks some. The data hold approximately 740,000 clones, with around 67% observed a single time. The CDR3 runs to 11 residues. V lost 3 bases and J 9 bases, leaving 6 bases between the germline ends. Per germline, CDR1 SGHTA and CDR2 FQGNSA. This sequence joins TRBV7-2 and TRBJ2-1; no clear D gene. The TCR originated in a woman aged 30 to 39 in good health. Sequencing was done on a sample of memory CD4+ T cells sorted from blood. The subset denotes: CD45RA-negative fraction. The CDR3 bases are TGTGCCAGCAGCTTCCATTCTGAGCAGTTCTTC. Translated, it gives CASSFHSEQFF.